Described below is a single T cell receptor (beta chain) sequence and its context. The source of the sample is a study of technical replicates of blood from several donors. Between the trimmed V and J ends, which lost 2 bases and 3 bases, there was a span of 10 bases. Germline CDR1 is SQVTM and CDR2 is ANQGSEA. The CDR3 sequence is 13 residues long. The protocol was immunoSEQ multiplex PCR, while the TCRdb copy is restricted to in-frame clones and leaves out a portion. Altogether over 80,000 clones are present, 95% to 97% being singletons, with the ten largest covering 0.36%. V usage is TRBV29-1 and J usage is TRBJ1-1; no reliable D call. The specimen was T cells isolated from PBMCs. The sequence came from a human donor in good health. Here the CDR3 reads CSVENQQDTEAFF. The CDR3 DNA reads TGCAGCGTTGAAAATCAACAAGACACTGAAGCTTTCTTT.